A single sample is the source of the 29 T cell receptor beta chains below, sequenced in a study of T cells in Graves' hyperthyroidism and ophthalmopathy. Amplified TCR beta CDR3 regions came from RNA transcripts. First-round RT-PCR targeting the TCR CDR3 was performed with the HTBI primer set. TCRdb fed the multiplex PCR reads into MiXCR, producing one record per CDR3 protein. The table has 350,000 to 400,000 distinct CDR3 sequences, 15% to 20% seen once. Specimen: blood. The receptors originated from a woman younger than 35 with Graves' hyperthyroidism.

J is TRBJ2-7 and V is TRBV10-3; D is ambiguous. Trimming shortened V by 6 bases and J by 2 bases, and 8 bases separated the two germline ends. The CDR3 contains 12 residues. CDR1 is ENHRY and CDR2 is SYGVKD in the germline V gene. The CDR3 protein is CAIRTEAYEQYF. CDR3 nucleotides: TGTGCCATCAGGACCGAGGCCTACGAGCAGTACTTC.

This rearrangement joins TRBV24-1 to TRBJ1-1; TRBD1 agrees at 7 bases. CDR3 length: 15 residues. The V segment lost 2 bases and the J segment 2 bases; nucleotides outside the gene matches: 4. Germline V gene lookup returns CDR1 KGHDR and CDR2 SFDVKD. The CDR3 loop is CATSDSRQGNTEAFF. The CDR3 nucleotides read TGTGCCACCAGTGATTCCCGACAGGGCAACACTGAAGCTTTCTTT.

This clonotype was seen many times. This sequence joins TRBV2 and TRBJ1-2; weak D call: TRBD1 (5 bases). V was clipped by 1 base and J by 6 bases, with 6 bases between them. Germline V lookup: CDR1 SNHLY, CDR2 FYNNEI. The CDR3 consists of 12 residues. The CDR3 DNA sequence: TGTGCCAGCAGTGAAGGGGGGAATGGCTACACCTTC. Protein: CASSEGGNGYTF.

This clonotype has only a few counts. The germline gene is not matched at one end of the junction; a read error may be the cause. The chain employs TRBV5-1 and TRBJ2-5, with a tentative D call TRBD2 (6 bases). The CDR3 length is 14 residues. CDR1 SGHRS and CDR2 YFSETQ come from the germline V gene. The CDR3 spells CASSPTSGQETKYF. DNA of the CDR3: TGCGCCAGCAGCCCGACTAGTGGCCAAGAGACCAAGTACTTC. Using reference TRBV5-1 and TRBJ2-5 for the parts outside the CDR3, the full variable domain is KAGVTQTPRYLIKTRGQQVTLSCSPISGHRSVSWYQQTPGQGLQFLFEYFSETQRNKGNFPGRFSGRQFSNSRSEMNVSTLELGDSALYLCASSPTSGQETKYFGPGTRLLVL.

This clonotype has only a few counts. This rearrangement joins TRBV4-1 to TRBJ1-6; possible D gene TRBD1, 5 bases. Trimming cost V 0 bases and J 0 bases, with 12 bases left between them. Germline loops: CDR1 MGHRA, CDR2 YSYEKL. The CDR3 covers 18 residues. CDR3 in DNA: TGCGCCAGCAGCCAAGAGGTCCAGGGTGTCTCCTATAATTCACCCCTCCACTTT. Its protein product is CASSQEVQGVSYNSPLHF.

This clonotype was seen many times. The chain carries TRBV5-1 and TRBJ1-1; the D gene is possibly TRBD1 (6 bases). Germline V lookup: CDR1 SGHRS, CDR2 YFSETQ. V was pared by 0 bases and J by 6 bases, with 18 bases between. The length of the CDR3 is 16 residues. The CDR3 nucleotides read TGCGCCAGCAGCTTGGTTCCGATCAGGGGTGGGGCTGAAGCTTTCTTT. Encoded protein: CASSLVPIRGGAEAFF.

Many counts were recorded for this clonotype. The rearrangement joins TRBV18 to TRBJ1-1, with TRBD1 matching 7 bases. V was clipped by 5 bases and J by 2 bases; unmatched bases: 8. This CDR3 contains 15 residues. Germline loops: CDR1 KGHSH, CDR2 LQKENI. The CDR3 DNA reads TGTGCCAGCTCAGTAACAGGGGCCCTAAACACTGAAGCTTTCTTT. Its translation is CASSVTGALNTEAFF. Using reference TRBV18 and TRBJ1-1 for the parts outside the CDR3, the full variable domain is NAGVMQNPRHLVRRRGQEARLRCSPMKGHSHVYWYRQLPEEGLKFMVYLQKENIIDESGMPKERFSAEFPKEGPSILRIQQVVRGDSAAYFCASSVTGALNTEAFFGQGTRLTVV.

This clonotype has at least ten counts. V and J are TRBV2 and TRBJ2-7; TRBD1 matches at 7 bases. After removal of 7 bases from V and 3 bases from J, the junction contained 12 bases not matched to a gene. Germline-derived CDR1 and CDR2 are SNHLY and FYNNEI. The CDR3 is 15 amino acids. The CDR3 DNA follows: TGTGCCAGCAAAATCGAGACAGGGTTCGTCTACGAGCAGTACTTC. This codes for CASKIETGFVYEQYF.

The chain employs TRBV12-3 or TRBV12-4 and TRBJ1-2; D might be TRBD1 (6 bases). V lost 1 base and J lost 7, with 13 bases in between. The CDR3 is 14 residues long. CDR3 sequence: CASSLGGALGGYTF. In DNA, the CDR3 is TGTGCCAGCAGTTTAGGGGGGGCTCTCGGTGGCTACACCTTC.

Many counts were recorded for this clonotype. The rearrangement uses TRBV19 and TRBJ2-7, with 7 bases that match TRBD1. The CDR3 loop spans 14 amino acids. Unmatched junction bases numbered 10, after V lost 6 bases and J lost 5 bases. Germline V CDR1 and CDR2: LNHDA, SQIVND (reference sequence). In DNA form, the CDR3 reads TGTGCCAGTAGGTGGGACAGCCAAAGCCACGAGCAGTACTTC. It translates to CASRWDSQSHEQYF. Together with reference TRBV19 and TRBJ2-7, the CDR3 gives the full variable domain: DGGITQSPKYLFRKEGQNVTLSCEQNLNHDAMYWYRQDPGQGLRLIYYSQIVNDFQKGDIAEGYSVSREKKESFPLTVTSAQKNPTAFYLCASRWDSQSHEQYFGPGTRLTVT.

This clonotype was found many times. The J gene is TRBJ2-2, the V gene TRBV6-4, with D perhaps being TRBD1 or TRBD2 (5 bases each). The length of the CDR3 is 13 residues. Per germline, CDR1 MRHNA and CDR2 SNTAGT. The V end lost 5 bases, the J end lost 5 bases, and 9 bases lay between the germline ends. DNA for the CDR3: TGTGCCAGCAGTCGGGACCAAACCGGGGAGCTGTTTTTT. Residues: CASSRDQTGELFF.

In this sample, this clonotype turned up many times. The chain links TRBV6-2 or TRBV6-3 to TRBJ1-1; no reliable D call. Trimming pared 5 bases from V and 10 bases from J, leaving 17 bases between. Germline CDR1 and CDR2: MNHEY and SVGEGT. The CDR3 spans 13 residues. DNA of the CDR3: TGTGCCAGCAGTAATAAAAAGTCGGGGAGAGCTTTCTTT. Translation: CASSNKKSGRAFF.

Ten or more counts support this clonotype. This chain links TRBV20-1 with TRBJ2-7, with D possibly matching TRBD1 (5 bases). This CDR3 has 12 residues. CDR1 is DFQATT and CDR2 is SNEGSKA in the germline V gene (reference sequence). The V and J ends lost 6 bases and 4 bases respectively, with 13 bases between them. In DNA, the CDR3 is TGCAGTGCCCCCAAGCAGGGATACGAGCAGTACTTC. The encoded protein is CSAPKQGYEQYF.

This clonotype came up many times. The rearrangement uses TRBV28 and TRBJ2-7; D remains ambiguous. The germline gives CDR1 MDHEN, CDR2 SYDVKM. The CDR3 has 15 residues. The V gene lost 6 bases and the J gene lost 0 bases, with 15 bases spanning the gap. For the CDR3, the DNA is TGTGCCAGCAGAATCGAATACCACAGCTCCTACGAGCAGTACTTC. As protein: CASRIEYHSSYEQYF.

This clonotype occurred many times. This chain links TRBV30 with TRBJ1-1; the match to TRBD1 covers 10 bases. The CDR3 loop spans 15 amino acids. Germline CDR1 GTSNPN, CDR2 SVGIG (reference sequence). The junction had 10 bases not matched to a gene; V was cut back by 4 bases and J by 5 bases. The CDR3 DNA reads as TGTGCCTGGAAGCCCCCCGGGACAGGGGTGACTGAAGCTTTCTTT. Amino acid sequence: CAWKPPGTGVTEAFF.

The sample holds many counts of this clonotype. For the CDR3, the DNA is TGTGCCAGCAGTGAGCAGGGGGCAAGCTACGAGCAGTACTTC. Its protein product is CASSEQGASYEQYF. This rearrangement joins TRBV6-1 to TRBJ2-7; 8 positions agree with TRBD1. The germline V gene encodes CDR1 MNHNS and CDR2 SASEGT. CDR3 size: 14 residues. V lost 3 bases and J lost 3; bases outside the gene matches: 4.

The table lists this clonotype with a few counts. V gene TRBV3-1 combines with J gene TRBJ2-7; TRBD2 might be the D (6 bases). Trimming removed 6 bases from V and 5 bases from J, with 14 bases in between. Per germline, CDR1 LGHDT and CDR2 YNNKEL (reference sequence). This CDR3 contains 13 residues. The CDR3 nucleotides read TGTGCCAGCAGGGACTATTCCGGCCACGAGCAGTACTTC. It is translated as CASRDYSGHEQYF.

This clonotype was recorded a few times. The CDR3 loop is CASSFGGTLNTEAFF. CDR3 DNA: TGTGCCAGCAGCTTTGGCGGGACCTTGAACACTGAAGCTTTCTTT. J is TRBJ1-1 and V is TRBV7-9; D perhaps matches TRBD1 (5 bases). The CDR3 runs to 15 residues. CDR1 is SEHNR, CDR2 FQNEAQ, per germline (reference sequence). Trimming shortened V by 3 bases and J by 0 bases, and 11 bases separated the two germline ends. Using reference TRBV7-9 and TRBJ1-1 for the parts outside the CDR3, the full variable domain is DTGVSQNPRHKITKRGQNVTFRCDPISEHNRLYWYRQTLGQGPEFLTYFQNEAQLEKSRLLSDRFSAERPKGSFSTLEIQRTEQGDSAMYLCASSFGGTLNTEAFFGQGTRLTVV.

Note on this clonotype: Possible read error: a much larger clone is one base away. The chain carries TRBV12-3 or TRBV12-4 and TRBJ2-2; a weak D match, TRBD1 (5 bases). This CDR3 is 14 amino acids long. Trimming left V 10 bases short and J 3 bases short, with 15 bases between. DNA for the CDR3: TGTGCCATCAGCCGTGGGGCGGACACCGGGGAGCTGTTTTTT. Its translation is CAISRGADTGELFF.

Concerning this clonotype: This is likely a read error, given that the CDR3 carries no conserved phenylalanine or tryptophan at its end. The chain combines TRBV5-1 with TRBJ1-2; D remains unclear. Germline V lookup: CDR1 SGHRS, CDR2 YFSETQ. Deletions cut 0 bases from V and 3 bases from J, with 12 bases between. This CDR3 is built from 15 residues. The CDR3 reads CASSLDPWNDYGYTY. In nucleotides, the CDR3 is TGCGCCAGCAGCTTGGATCCGTGGAACGACTATGGCTACACCTAC.

This clonotype was observed many times. The chain uses TRBV29-1 and TRBJ1-1, with D possibly matching TRBD1 (6 bases). Germline CDR1 reads SQVTM; CDR2 reads ANQGSEA. The CDR3 sequence is 11 residues long. Trimming stripped 4 bases from V and 8 bases from J, with 11 bases between. As DNA, the CDR3 is TGCAGCGTTGGCCGAACAGGGGAAGCTTTCTTT. Translation gives CSVGRTGEAFF.

There are many counts of this clonotype. J is TRBJ1-1 and V is TRBV6-2 or TRBV6-3; D is possibly TRBD1 (6 bases). Germline CDR1 is MNHEY and CDR2 is SVGEGT. CDR3 length: 15 residues. Trimming stripped 4 bases from V and 6 bases from J, with 18 bases between. This chain's CDR3 is CASSFSRQAGPEAFF. The CDR3 DNA reads TGTGCCAGCAGTTTCTCTCGACAGGCGGGCCCTGAAGCTTTCTTT.

The CDR3 is CASSLGAGDLNEQYF. The CDR3 DNA reads TGTGCCAGCAGTCTCGGTGCGGGCGACTTAAATGAGCAGTACTTC. The chain joins TRBV28 to TRBJ2-7; TRBD2 is a possible D gene (5 bases). The V end was cut by 5 bases, the J end by 7 bases, with 21 bases between. CDR1 and CDR2 (germline): MDHEN, SYDVKM. The CDR3 spans 15 residues.

The chain employs TRBV24-1 and TRBJ1-2, with 8 nucleotides matching TRBD1. The germline CDR1 and CDR2 sequences are KGHDR and SFDVKD. The length of the CDR3 is 15 residues. V dropped 4 bases and J dropped 2; count of bases not matched to a gene: 5. In nucleotides, the CDR3 is TGTGCCACCAGTGACCCGGGACAGGCGAACTATGGCTACACCTTC. Translation gives CATSDPGQANYGYTF.

This clonotype was counted many times. This chain links TRBV6-4 with TRBJ2-1; 11 nucleotides agree with TRBD1. Germline assignment: CDR1 MRHNA and CDR2 SNTAGT. The CDR3 length is 14 residues. J was trimmed by 6 bases and V by 2 bases; bases with no gene match: 0. The CDR3, as DNA: TGTGCCAGCAGTGACGGGACAGGGGGCAATGAGCAGTTCTTC. Protein: CASSDGTGGNEQFF.

This clonotype was counted many times. The genes are TRBV27 and TRBJ1-2; no definite D call. V dropped 6 bases and J dropped 5 bases, with 13 bases sitting between them. The CDR3 sequence is 13 residues long. Germline V CDR1 and CDR2: MNHEY, SMNVEV (reference sequence). CDR3 DNA: TGTGCCAGCAGGGGTCTGTGGGGTTATGGCTACACCTTC. Amino acids: CASRGLWGYGYTF.

This clonotype was observed at least ten times. CDR3 bases: TGTGCCAGCGGGCGGGGGGCCCGCGCCGGGGAGCTGTTTTTT. Translated: CASGRGARAGELFF. This chain joins TRBV6-1 and TRBJ2-2; TRBD2 matches at 8 bases. There are 14 residues in the CDR3. Per germline, CDR1 MNHNS and CDR2 SASEGT. J was trimmed by 6 bases and V by 8 bases; bases with no gene match: 8.

This clonotype was observed many times. This chain links TRBV27 with TRBJ2-5, with D hard to call. V lost 5 bases and J 4 bases, leaving 5 bases between the germline ends. CDR1 is MNHEY, CDR2 SMNVEV, per germline (reference sequence). This CDR3 contains 11 residues. CDR3 in DNA: TGTGCCAGCAGTCACAGAGAGACCCAGTACTTC. Translating gives CASSHRETQYF.

This clonotype was observed a handful of times. This chain links TRBV5-5 with TRBJ1-1; D is uncertain. The germline V gene has CDR1 SGHKS and CDR2 YYEKEE (reference sequence). V was shortened by 3 bases and J by 1 base, with 4 bases between the two germline ends. The CDR3 is made up of 12 amino acids. The CDR3 DNA sequence: TGTGCCAGCAGCTACGCGAACACTGAAGCTTTCTTT. Protein: CASSYANTEAFF.